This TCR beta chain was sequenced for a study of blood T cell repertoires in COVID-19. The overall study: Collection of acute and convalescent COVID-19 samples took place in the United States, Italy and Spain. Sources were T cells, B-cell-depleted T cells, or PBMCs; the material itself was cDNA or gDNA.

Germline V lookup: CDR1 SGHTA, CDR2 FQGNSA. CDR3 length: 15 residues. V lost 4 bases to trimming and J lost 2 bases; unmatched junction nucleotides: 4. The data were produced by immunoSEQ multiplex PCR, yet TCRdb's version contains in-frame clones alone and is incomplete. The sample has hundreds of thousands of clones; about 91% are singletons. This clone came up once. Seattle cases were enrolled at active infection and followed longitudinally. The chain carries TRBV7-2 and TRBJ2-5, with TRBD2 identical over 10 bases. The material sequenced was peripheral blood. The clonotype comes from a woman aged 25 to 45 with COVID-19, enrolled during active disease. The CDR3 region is CASSSGLAVQETQYF. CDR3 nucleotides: TGTGCCAGCAGCTCAGGACTAGCGGTACAAGAGACCCAGTACTTC.